These T cell receptor beta chains were read from a single sample in a study of cytotoxic CD8 clonotypes in ibrutinib-treated CLL. TCRdb's table, derived via immunoSEQ multiplex PCR, lists solely in-frame clones and lacks some. The data show more than 300,000 clones, approximately 80% seen once. This sample comprised PBMCs, obtained before ibrutinib treatment. These TCRs come from a human donor with chronic lymphocytic leukemia. Each CDR3 is given with its conserved first and last residue. The D gene is left open where the match is weak. Clone size is given for some rows only: seen once, a few or many times, or a class if the clone is expanded.

length: 15; size: -; V: TRBV5-1; D: -; J: TRBJ1-4; DNA: TGCGCCAGCAGCTTGCTCACAGGGCATCGTGAAAAACTGTTTTTT; CDR3: CASSLLTGHREKLFF
length: 15; size: -; V: TRBV5-6; D: -; J: TRBJ2-1; DNA: TGTGCCAGCAGCTTTCGGGTTAGCTCCTACAATGAGCAGTTCTTC; CDR3: CASSFRVSSYNEQFF
length: 15; size: -; V: TRBV9; D: -; J: TRBJ2-7; DNA: TGTGCCAGCAGCGTAGGTCCTAGCGTCTCCTACGAGCAGTACTTC; CDR3: CASSVGPSVSYEQYF
length: 15; size: few; V: TRBV28; D: -; J: TRBJ2-2; DNA: TGTGCCAGCAGTTTACGGCTAGCGTACACCGGGGAGCTGTTTTTT; CDR3: CASSLRLAYTGELFF
length: 12; size: -; V: TRBV18; D: -; J: TRBJ2-5; DNA: TGTGCCAGCTCACCGGAGATTGGGACCCAGTACTTC; CDR3: CASSPEIGTQYF
length: 13; size: -; V: TRBV2; D: -; J: TRBJ1-1; DNA: TGTGCCAGCGTATTGGACGGGAACACTGAAGCTTTCTTT; CDR3: CASVLDGNTEAFF
length: 17; size: -; V: TRBV19; D: TRBD2; J: TRBJ2-3; DNA: TGTGCCAGTAGCCGGACTAGCGGGAGGTCTAATACAGATACGCAGTATTTT; CDR3: CASSRTSGRSNTDTQYF
length: 15; size: few; V: TRBV7-2; D: -; J: TRBJ2-1; DNA: TGTGCCAGCAGGCCGGGAGTCGGTGCCTACAATGAGCAGTTCTTC; CDR3: CASRPGVGAYNEQFF
length: 15; size: -; V: TRBV30; D: -; J: TRBJ1-4; DNA: TGTGCCTGGAGAAATGACGGAGGGGTTAGTGAAAAACTGTTTTTT; CDR3: CAWRNDGGVSEKLFF
length: 15; size: -; V: TRBV28; D: TRBD1; J: TRBJ1-1; DNA: TGTGCCAGCGTGGACCCGGGACAGGGCAACACTGAAGCTTTCTTT; CDR3: CASVDPGQGNTEAFF
length: 12; size: -; V: TRBV19; D: -; J: TRBJ2-2; DNA: TGTGCCAGTAGCGCGAACACCGGGGAGCTGTTTTTT; CDR3: CASSANTGELFF
length: 15; size: -; V: TRBV19; D: -; J: TRBJ2-7; DNA: TGTGCCAGTAGTATCATCCCCGCGCAGACCTACGAGCAGTACTTC; CDR3: CASSIIPAQTYEQYF
length: 12; size: -; V: TRBV4-2; D: -; J: TRBJ1-1; DNA: TGTGCCAGCAGCCAAGGGACAGCCGAAGCTTTCTTT; CDR3: CASSQGTAEAFF
length: 15; size: -; V: TRBV7-9; D: -; J: TRBJ2-2; DNA: TGTGCCAGCAGCTTTTCGGGGAGGAACACCGGGGAGCTGTTTTTT; CDR3: CASSFSGRNTGELFF
length: 14; size: -; V: TRBV7-6; D: -; J: TRBJ2-7; DNA: TGTGCCAGCAGCTTAGTCCCAGATTTCTACGAGCAGTACTTC; CDR3: CASSLVPDFYEQYF
length: 15; size: -; V: TRBV6-6; D: TRBD2; J: TRBJ2-1; DNA: TGTGCCAGCAGACTAGCGTCAAGCTCCTACAATGAGCAGTTCTTC; CDR3: CASRLASSSYNEQFF
length: 17; size: -; V: TRBV4-2; D: TRBD2; J: TRBJ2-1; DNA: TGTGCCAGCAGCCAAGGCCCCGGACTAGCGGGGAACAATGAGCAGTTCTTC; CDR3: CASSQGPGLAGNNEQFF
length: 15; size: -; V: TRBV13; D: TRBD1; J: TRBJ2-4; DNA: TGTGCCAGCAGCTACAGGGGGCGTACCAAAAACATTCAGTACTTC; CDR3: CASSYRGRTKNIQYF
length: 17; size: once; V: TRBV30; D: TRBD2; J: TRBJ2-2; DNA: TGTGCCTGGGACTCCGGACTAGCGGGAACGAACACCGGGGAGCTGTTTTTT; CDR3: CAWDSGLAGTNTGELFF
length: 12; size: few; V: TRBV7-8; D: TRBD1; J: TRBJ2-2; DNA: TGTGCCAGTCGGCCAGGGGGCGGGGAGCTGTTTTTT; CDR3: CASRPGGGELFF
length: 11; size: -; V: TRBV20-1; D: -; J: TRBJ2-7; DNA: TGCAGTGCTAGATTCTATACGGAGCAGTACTTC; CDR3: CSARFYTEQYF
length: 14; size: -; V: TRBV7-2; D: -; J: TRBJ2-5; DNA: TGTGCCAGCAGCTCAGACAGACCCGGGGAGACCCAGTACTTC; CDR3: CASSSDRPGETQYF
length: 15; size: -; V: TRBV29-1; D: -; J: TRBJ1-1; DNA: TGCAGCGTTGAGGGAGGGGAGGGGAGAGTCCCTGAAGCTTTCTTT; CDR3: CSVEGGEGRVPEAFF
length: 15; size: few; V: TRBV7-9; D: -; J: TRBJ1-2; DNA: TGTGCCAGCGGGCCCGCCCGGACAGATAACTATGGCTACACCTTC; CDR3: CASGPARTDNYGYTF
length: 15; size: once; V: TRBV4-1; D: -; J: TRBJ2-7; DNA: TGCGCCAGCAGCCAACTGCTAGTTGGTTCTTACGAGCAGTACTTC; CDR3: CASSQLLVGSYEQYF
length: 15; size: -; V: TRBV5-4; D: -; J: TRBJ1-1; DNA: TGTGCCAGCAGCTGGGGGGGACACACAAACACTGAAGCTTTCTTT; CDR3: CASSWGGHTNTEAFF
length: 15; size: -; V: TRBV9; D: -; J: TRBJ2-7; DNA: TGTGCCAGCAGCGTAGCGAGTGGGAGAGGCTCCGAGCAGTACTTC; CDR3: CASSVASGRGSEQYF
length: 16; size: -; V: TRBV7-9; D: -; J: TRBJ2-3; DNA: TGTGCCAGCAGCTTAGTTGGGTCGGGAGTAGCAGATACGCAGTATTTT; CDR3: CASSLVGSGVADTQYF
length: 14; size: -; V: TRBV7-8; D: -; J: TRBJ1-1; DNA: TGTGCCAGCAGGTTACATGGGGGGAACACTGAAGCTTTCTTT; CDR3: CASRLHGGNTEAFF
length: 12; size: -; V: TRBV5-6; D: -; J: TRBJ2-5; DNA: TGTGCCAGCAGCTTGGTTGGGGAGACCCAGTACTTC; CDR3: CASSLVGETQYF
length: 14; size: -; V: TRBV29-1; D: TRBD2; J: TRBJ2-2; DNA: TGCATAGCGGGAGGAGAATTGAACACCGGGGAGCTGTTTTTT; CDR3: CIAGGELNTGELFF
length: 14; size: once; V: TRBV30; D: -; J: TRBJ2-7; DNA: TGTGCCTGGAGTTATGGGGGACTCTTTCAAGAGCAGTACTTC; CDR3: CAWSYGGLFQEQYF
length: 16; size: -; V: TRBV5-6; D: TRBD2; J: TRBJ2-7; DNA: TGTGCCAGCAGCTCGGCCACTAGCGGGAGCTCCTACGAGCAGTACTTC; CDR3: CASSSATSGSSYEQYF
length: 14; size: -; V: TRBV2; D: TRBD1; J: TRBJ2-3; DNA: TGTGCCAGCATTAGGGACAGAAGCACAGATACGCAGTATTTT; CDR3: CASIRDRSTDTQYF
length: 15; size: once; V: TRBV11-2; D: TRBD1; J: TRBJ1-3; DNA: TGTGCCAGCAGCCCGCGACAGGGCTCTGGAAACACCATATATTTT; CDR3: CASSPRQGSGNTIYF
length: 18; size: -; V: TRBV10-3; D: TRBD1; J: TRBJ2-6; DNA: TGTGCCATCAGTAGACGGACAGGGGGGAATGTTGGGGCCAACGTCCTGACTTTC; CDR3: CAISRRTGGNVGANVLTF
length: 16; size: many; V: TRBV28; D: TRBD2; J: TRBJ2-3; DNA: TGTGCCAGCAGTTTGGAACCAGCGGGAGTGTTGGATACGCAGTATTTT; CDR3: CASSLEPAGVLDTQYF
length: 15; size: -; V: TRBV11-3; D: TRBD1; J: TRBJ2-5; DNA: TGTGCCAGCAGCCCAGGGACAGGACTTAAAGAGACCCAGTACTTC; CDR3: CASSPGTGLKETQYF